Sequencing of this T cell receptor beta chain was carried out in a study of blood T cell repertoires in COVID-19. This CDR3 has 15 residues. Germline V CDR1 and CDR2: MNHNY, SVGAGI (reference sequence). Trimming cost V 5 bases and J 0 bases; bases outside gene matches: 6. Assay used: immunoSEQ multiplex PCR; TCRdb lists only in-frame clones, some missing. The table shows a few hundred thousand clones, with roughly 86% occurring only once. The TCR sequence derives from a woman aged 45-59 years with acute or convalescent COVID-19. J is TRBJ1-2 and V is TRBV6-6, with TRBD1 identical over 7 bases. The sequenced sample consisted of peripheral blood. CDR3 loop: CASSRDRIANYGYTF. CDR3 nucleotide sequence: TGTGCCAGCAGTCGGGACAGAATAGCTAACTATGGCTACACCTTC.